These 11 T cell receptor beta chains were sequenced from one sample in a study of cytomegalovirus exposure and HLA in healthy donors. In the PCR, 60 Vbeta and 13 Jbeta primers were used. The assay was immunoSEQ multiplex PCR, and TCRdb's table has in-frame clones only and misses some. The data contain some 140,000 clones, around 79% of them singletons. Specimen: PBMCs. The receptor source for this set is a female donor in good health and CMV-seronegative.

In this sample, this clone turned up a few times. V usage is TRBV5-1 and J usage is TRBJ1-1; possible D gene TRBD1, 5 bases. Trimming removed 6 bases at V and 6 bases at J, with 15 bases between. CDR1 and CDR2 from the germline V gene are SGHRS and YFSETQ. This CDR3 is built from 13 residues. As DNA, the CDR3 is TGCGCCAGCAAGTCAGACAGATACTCTGAAGCTTTCTTT. This encodes CASKSDRYSEAFF.

The rearrangement links TRBV7-2 to TRBJ1-2; D is ambiguous. The CDR3 contains 13 residues. Germline CDR1 reads SGHTA; CDR2 reads FQGNSA. V was shortened by 1 base and J by 8 bases, with 11 bases between the two germline ends. The CDR3 is CASSLGGLGGYTF. In nucleotides, the CDR3 is TGTGCCAGCAGCTTAGGAGGACTAGGGGGCTACACCTTC.

The chain has TRBV7-6 and TRBJ2-5; maybe TRBD1 (5 bases). The CDR3 has 13 amino acids. Germline-derived CDR1 and CDR2 are SGHVS and FNYEAQ. V lost 1 base, J lost 4 bases, and 7 bases lay in between. This chain's CDR3 is CASSLGQRETQYF. The CDR3 DNA is TGTGCCAGCAGCTTAGGACAGCGAGAGACCCAGTACTTC.

V is TRBV5-1 and J is TRBJ2-2, with D tentatively TRBD1 (6 bases). The V end was cut by 4 bases, the J end by 2 bases, with 9 bases between. The CDR3 contains 14 residues. The germline CDR1 and CDR2 sequences are SGHRS and YFSETQ. DNA for the CDR3: TGCGCCAGCAGCGAACAGGGAAACACCGGGGAGCTGTTTTTT. Protein product: CASSEQGNTGELFF.

This sequence joins TRBV9 and TRBJ1-5; D gene unclear. Germline values: CDR1 SGDLS, CDR2 YYNGEE. The ends were cut back, 4 bases at V and 1 base at J, with 12 bases in the middle. The CDR3 consists of 15 residues. For the CDR3, the DNA is TGTGCCAGCAGCACCCCACCCGGGAGCAATCAGCCCCAGCATTTT. It yields the protein CASSTPPGSNQPQHF.

V gene TRBV18 combines with J gene TRBJ1-1; possible D gene TRBD1, 5 bases. The V gene lost 0 bases and the J gene lost 4 bases, with 9 bases spanning the gap. CDR1 KGHSH and CDR2 LQKENI come from the germline V gene. This CDR3 is built from 14 residues. The DNA of the CDR3 is TGTGCCAGCTCACCACCGATCGGGGGCACTGAAGCTTTCTTT. Translation gives CASSPPIGGTEAFF.

The rearrangement links TRBV5-1 to TRBJ2-6; a possible D gene is TRBD2 (6 bases). Germline loops: CDR1 SGHRS, CDR2 YFSETQ. The CDR3 consists of 16 residues. V lost 4 bases and J 0 bases, leaving 11 bases between the germline ends. Written as DNA, the CDR3 is TGCGCCAGCAGCCTGGGGCGGGACTCTGGGGCCAACGTCCTGACTTTC. It encodes CASSLGRDSGANVLTF.

The chain employs TRBV27 and TRBJ2-3; D gene unclear. This CDR3 is 11 amino acids long. Germline-derived CDR1 and CDR2 are MNHEY and SMNVEV (reference sequence). V lost 3 bases, J lost 8 bases, and 6 bases lay in between. CDR3: CASSFLGTQYF. CDR3 in DNA: TGTGCCAGCAGTTTCCTCGGTACGCAGTATTTT.

This chain uses TRBV2 with TRBJ2-5; a possible D gene is TRBD1 (6 bases). V was cut by 6 bases and J by 1 base, with 12 bases left in between. Germline CDR1 and CDR2: SNHLY and FYNNEI. The CDR3 is 14 amino acids. The CDR3 DNA follows: TGTGCCAGCAGCGATGGGACATTCCAAGAGACCCAGTACTTC. It specifies CASSDGTFQETQYF.

The chain joins TRBV5-1 to TRBJ1-2, with D possibly TRBD1 on 6 matching bases. This CDR3 comprises 14 residues. The germline gives CDR1 SGHRS, CDR2 YFSETQ. Trimming removed 7 bases at V and 3 bases at J, with 16 bases between. In DNA, the CDR3 is TGCGCCAGCCGAAAAGAACCAGGGGACTATGGCTACACCTTC. Its protein is CASRKEPGDYGYTF.

This chain connects TRBV18 to TRBJ2-3, with TRBD2 matching over 11 bases. Germline V gene sequence: CDR1 KGHSH, CDR2 LQKENI. The CDR3 consists of 17 residues. V was clipped by 0 bases and J by 5 bases; unmatched bases: 7. Here the CDR3 DNA reads TGTGCCAGCTCACCACCCGAACTAGCGGGAGTTGAAGATACGCAGTATTTT. The encoded protein is CASSPPELAGVEDTQYF. Looking up the rest from reference TRBV18 and TRBJ2-3 gives the full variable domain: NAGVMQNPRHLVRRRGQEARLRCSPMKGHSHVYWYRQLPEEGLKFMVYLQKENIIDESGMPKERFSAEFPKEGPSILRIQQVVRGDSAAYFCASSPPELAGVEDTQYFGPGTRLTVL.